This T cell receptor beta chain was recorded in a study of blood T cells in healthy people across ages. A J-beta primer mix and a sample-barcoded 5' primer were used in a second PCR of roughly 7 to 12 cycles. MiXCR, run by TCRdb on the 5' RACE reads, gives a single entry per CDR3 protein. The sample records about 570,000 distinct CDR3 sequences, about 28% being singletons. The CDR3 extends over 15 amino acids. V shed 3 bases, J shed 5 bases, and the junction held 6 bases outside the gene matches. This same sample was also part of a study on T cells of mothers and their children.

The specimen sequenced was blood. The gene calls are TRBV12-3 or TRBV12-4 and TRBJ2-5; 10 nucleotides match TRBD2. This sequence was found in a boy younger than 10 in good health. In nucleotides, the CDR3 is TGTGCCAGCAGTTTGGGAGCGGGAGGGCCGGAGACCCAGTACTTC. It specifies CASSLGAGGPETQYF.